The following is a T cell receptor (beta chain) sequence with its context. No antigen is known for it. The sample comes from a study of OX40 agonist ivuxolimab in advanced cancers. Study results and caveats: More expanded clones were seen, on average, in CD8+ T cells than in CD4+.

Trimming took 2 bases from V and 6 from J; bases not matched to a gene: 4. This CDR3 is built from 14 residues. CDR1 and CDR2 from the germline V gene are SGHNT and YYREEE (reference sequence). Sequencing was performed with immunoSEQ multiplex PCR; in TCRdb, only in-frame clones are kept and a portion is missing. The sample lists more than 25,000 clones, 75% to 90% occurring once. This specimen consisted of CD4+ or CD8+ T cells sorted from blood, obtained in a trial of the OX40 agonist ivuxolimab. The receptor was derived from an adult with an advanced solid tumor such as melanoma, head and neck, liver or kidney cancer. This sequence joins TRBV5-4 and TRBJ1-2; 10 nucleotides line up with TRBD1. Here the CDR3 reads CASSFSTGGDGYTF. CDR3 bases: TGTGCCAGCAGCTTTTCGACAGGGGGCGATGGCTACACCTTC.